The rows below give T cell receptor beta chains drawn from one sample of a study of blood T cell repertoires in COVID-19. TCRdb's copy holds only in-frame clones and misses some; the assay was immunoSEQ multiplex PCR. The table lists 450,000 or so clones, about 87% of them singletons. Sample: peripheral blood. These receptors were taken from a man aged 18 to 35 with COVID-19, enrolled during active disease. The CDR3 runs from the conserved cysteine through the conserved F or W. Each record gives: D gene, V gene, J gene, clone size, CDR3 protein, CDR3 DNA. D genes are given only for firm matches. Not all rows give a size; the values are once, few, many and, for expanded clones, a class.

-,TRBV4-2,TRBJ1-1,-,CASSQDEGSNTEAFF,TGTGCCAGCAGCCAAGACGAGGGTTCAAACACTGAAGCTTTCTTT
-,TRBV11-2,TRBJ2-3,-,CASSFEGVTDTQYF,TGTGCCAGCAGCTTCGAAGGGGTCACAGATACGCAGTATTTT
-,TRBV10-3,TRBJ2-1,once,CAISRDSSYNEQFF,TGTGCCATCAGTCGGGACTCCTCCTACAATGAGCAGTTCTTC
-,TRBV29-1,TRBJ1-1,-,CSVEVPGQNTEAFF,TGCAGCGTTGAAGTGCCCGGACAGAACACTGAAGCTTTCTTT
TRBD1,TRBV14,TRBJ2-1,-,CASSQWDRGRGEQFF,TGTGCCAGCAGCCAGTGGGACAGGGGGCGAGGTGAGCAGTTCTTC
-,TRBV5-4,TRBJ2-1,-,CASSLDRRNEQFF,TGTGCCAGCAGCTTGGACAGGCGGAATGAGCAGTTCTTC
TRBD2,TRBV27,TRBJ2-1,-,CASSLSPTSGSVVFF,TGTGCCAGCAGTTTATCCCCGACTAGCGGGAGTGTAGTATTCTTC
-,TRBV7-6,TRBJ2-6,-,CASSLAPVSRISGDSGANVLTF,TGTGCCAGCAGCTTAGCCCCGGTTTCGCGGATTTCGGGGGACTCTGGGGCCAACGTCCTGACTTTC
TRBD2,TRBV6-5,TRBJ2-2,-,CASSYRASGSTGELFF,TGTGCCAGCAGTTACCGGGCTAGCGGGAGTACCGGGGAGCTGTTTTTT
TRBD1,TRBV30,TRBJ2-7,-,CAWRRDRGSYEQYF,TGTGCCTGGAGACGGGACAGGGGTAGCTACGAGCAGTACTTC
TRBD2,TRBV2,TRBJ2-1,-,CASSEALAGGPHEQFF,TGTGCCAGCAGTGAAGCTCTAGCGGGGGGGCCCCATGAGCAGTTCTTC
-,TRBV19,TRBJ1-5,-,CASGMLQAYNQPQHF,TGTGCCAGTGGTATGCTACAGGCTTACAATCAGCCCCAGCATTTT
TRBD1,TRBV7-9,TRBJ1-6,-,CASSFTGGDSPLHF,TGTGCCAGCAGCTTCACAGGGGGGGATTCACCCCTCCACTTT
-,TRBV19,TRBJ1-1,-,CASSAPPGTLNTEAFF,TGTGCCAGTAGCGCCCCCCCAGGGACATTGAACACTGAAGCTTTCTTT
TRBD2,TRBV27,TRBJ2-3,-,CASSSGGGTDTQYF,TGTGCCAGCAGTTCCGGGGGGGGTACAGATACGCAGTATTTT
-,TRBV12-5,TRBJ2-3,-,CASGKGGTDTQYF,TGTGCTAGTGGGAAGGGGGGCACAGATACGCAGTATTTT
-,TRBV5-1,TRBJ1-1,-,CASSPQGGTGEAFF,TGCGCCAGCAGCCCCCAGGGTGGGACTGGTGAAGCTTTCTTT
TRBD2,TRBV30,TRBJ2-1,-,CAWSVGSGGPGFF,TGTGCCTGGAGTGTGGGTAGCGGGGGCCCAGGGTTCTTC
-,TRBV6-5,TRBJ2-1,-,CASRLAKSSYNEQFF,TGTGCCAGCAGGCTAGCGAAGAGCTCCTACAATGAGCAGTTCTTC
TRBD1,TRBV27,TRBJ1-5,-,CASRPSTGGGSQPQHF,TGTGCCAGCAGACCGTCAACAGGGGGTGGTAGTCAGCCCCAGCATTTT
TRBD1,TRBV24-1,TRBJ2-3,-,CATSATPGQGGTDTQYF,TGTGCCACCAGTGCTACACCGGGACAGGGGGGCACAGATACGCAGTATTTT
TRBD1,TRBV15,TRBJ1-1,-,CATSRGRQGPLSNTEAFF,TGTGCCACCAGCAGAGGTCGACAGGGCCCTCTTTCGAACACTGAAGCTTTCTTT
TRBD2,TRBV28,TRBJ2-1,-,CASTLGTSGANNNEQFF,TGTGCCAGCACCTTGGGGACTAGCGGAGCTAATAACAATGAGCAGTTCTTC
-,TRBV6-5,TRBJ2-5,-,CASSLYETQYF,TGTGCCAGCAGCCTGTATGAGACCCAGTACTTC
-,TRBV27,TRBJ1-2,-,CASRPVGGDGYTF,TGTGCCAGCAGACCCGTGGGAGGAGATGGCTACACCTTC
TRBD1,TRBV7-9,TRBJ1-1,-,CASSSRQGGPEAFF,TGTGCCAGCAGCTCCCGCCAGGGGGGACCTGAAGCTTTCTTT
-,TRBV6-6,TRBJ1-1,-,CASSYDAGMGTEAFF,TGTGCCAGCAGTTACGACGCGGGGATGGGCACTGAAGCTTTCTTT
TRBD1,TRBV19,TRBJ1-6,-,CASSTGQGGNSPLHF,TGTGCCAGTAGTACCGGACAGGGCGGGAATTCACCCCTCCACTTT
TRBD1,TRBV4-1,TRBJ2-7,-,CASSQTWTGREQYF,TGCGCCAGCAGCCAGACCTGGACAGGGAGGGAGCAGTACTTC